The 6 T cell receptor beta chains below were found in one sample sequenced in a study of T cells in Graves' hyperthyroidism and ophthalmopathy. Amplified TCR beta CDR3 regions came from RNA transcripts. HTBI primers drove first-round RT-PCR of the TCR CDR3. TCRdb itself ran the multiplex PCR reads through MiXCR, one entry per CDR3 protein. The sample lists hundreds of thousands of distinct CDR3 sequences, around 21% seen once, with about 35% in the top ten. Input material: blood. The source is a man aged 25 to 40 with Graves' ophthalmopathy.

There are many counts of this clonotype. The chain is built from TRBV20-1 and TRBJ2-7, with D hard to call. Germline values: CDR1 DFQATT, CDR2 SNEGSKA (reference sequence). The length of the CDR3 is 13 residues. V was clipped by 5 bases and J by 6 bases, with 17 bases between them. This CDR3 reads CSALGPLVSEQYF. The CDR3 bases are TGCAGTGCTCTCGGGCCTTTGGTGAGCGAGCAGTACTTC.

CDR3 in DNA: TGTGCCAGCAGCCCAGGTTACGTCACATCTAACTATGGCTACACCTTC. This encodes CASSPGYVTSNYGYTF. The chain couples TRBV7-2 to TRBJ1-2, with unresolved D. V dropped 5 bases and J dropped 0 bases, with 16 bases sitting between them. This CDR3 is built from 16 residues. Germline V gene data show CDR1 as SGHTA and CDR2 as FQGNSA.

The chain employs TRBV28 and TRBJ1-4, with D uncertain. Germline V CDR1 and CDR2: MDHEN, SYDVKM. CDR3 length: 16 amino acids. Trimming removed 5 bases at V and 0 bases at J, with 13 bases between. The CDR3 reads CASSPTYTATNEKLFF. Written as DNA, the CDR3 is TGTGCCAGCAGTCCTACATACACTGCAACTAATGAAAAACTGTTTTTT.

This clonotype was observed a handful of times. The chain links TRBV29-1 to TRBJ2-3, with D maybe TRBD1 (6 bases). The CDR3 consists of 13 residues. Deletions cut 3 bases from V and 4 bases from J, with 11 bases between. Germline V gene lookup returns CDR1 SQVTM and CDR2 ANQGSEA. The CDR3 DNA sequence: TGCAGCGTTGATTTGGGGGCCGCAGATACGCAGTATTTT. Translating gives CSVDLGAADTQYF.

This clonotype has a count of ten or more. The chain is built from TRBV7-9 and TRBJ2-1; 9 bases match TRBD2. The CDR3 spans 13 residues. Germline CDR1 and CDR2: SEHNR and FQNEAQ (reference sequence). J lost 7 bases, V lost 8 bases, and 6 bases had no gene match. The CDR3 DNA sequence: TGTGCCAGCGGGCTAGCGGGACAGAATGAGCAGTTCTTC. This gives the protein CASGLAGQNEQFF.

Notes on this clonotype: A junction end diverges from the germline sequence, so it may reflect a read error. This rearrangement joins TRBV2 to TRBJ2-7, with unresolved D. Germline V CDR1 and CDR2: SNHLY, FYNNEI. This CDR3 is 12 amino acids long. The chain's CDR3 is CASIETAYGQYF. CDR3 DNA: TGTGCCAGCATCGAGACGGCCTACGGGCAGTACTTC. The full variable domain, rest sourced from reference TRBV2 and TRBJ2-7, is EPEVTQTPSHQVTQMGQEVILRCVPISNHLYFYWYRQILGQKVEFLVSFYNNEISEKSEIFDDQFSVERPDGSNFTLKIRSTKLEDSAMYFCASIETAYGQYFGPGTRLTVT.